The T cell receptor (beta chain) under discussion was sequenced for a study of T-cell memory formation after mild COVID-19. Study outcomes and limitations: Pre-infection memory held some responding clones, suggesting pre-existing cross-reactive T cells responded.

This clonotype came up a few times. What it binds is unknown. Trimming took 2 bases from V and 2 from J, leaving 13 bases between them. The CDR3 is 16 amino acids. CDR1 and CDR2 (germline): SGHRS, YFSETQ. TCRdb re-called the 5' RACE reads through MiXCR, storing one row per CDR3 protein. Of roughly 110,000 distinct CDR3 sequences listed, about a fifth were seen once; the top ten hold 41%. Sequencing input: PBMCs or a T cell subset sorted from them (not recorded which). The chain uses TRBV5-1 and TRBJ2-2, with D perhaps being TRBD1 or TRBD2 (5 bases each). The clonotype originates from a man between 18 and 29 years old who had mild COVID-19 (a few samples of this study predate the infection). Cell type and time point are not known. The CDR3 region is CASSLPRDGNTGELFF. CDR3 coding DNA: TGCGCCAGCAGCTTACCCCGGGACGGAAACACCGGGGAGCTGTTTTTT.